The rows below give T cell receptor beta chains drawn from one sample of a study of OX40 agonist ivuxolimab in advanced cancers. Profiled with immunoSEQ multiplex PCR; TCRdb holds only in-frame clones, not every one. The repertoire holds some 15,000 clones, with about 75% as singletons. This specimen consisted of CD4+ or CD8+ T cells sorted from blood, obtained in a trial of the OX40 agonist ivuxolimab. These receptors were taken from an adult with an advanced solid tumor such as melanoma, head and neck, liver or kidney cancer. Both conserved end residues are part of each CDR3. A D gene is named only where the DNA matches it firmly. Rows may omit the clone size; those that give it use once, few, many or a size class.

v_call	clone_size	j_call	d_call	cdr3_aa	cdr3_nt
TRBV4-3	-	TRBJ1-2	TRBD1	CASSQGSTGAYGYTF	TGCGCCAGCAGCCAAGGGTCAACAGGGGCTTATGGCTACACCTTC
TRBV28	-	TRBJ2-7	-	CASSVWPGSEQYF	TGTGCCAGCAGTGTATGGCCAGGCTCTGAGCAGTACTTC
TRBV28	-	TRBJ2-7	TRBD1	CASSPRQGPFSYEQYF	TGTGCCAGCAGTCCACGACAGGGACCCTTCTCCTACGAGCAGTACTTC
TRBV6-5	-	TRBJ2-2	-	CATNYQENTGELFF	TGTGCCACCAACTATCAGGAGAACACCGGGGAGCTGTTTTTT
TRBV5-8	-	TRBJ2-7	-	CASSLPSSYEQYF	TGTGCCAGCAGCTTACCCAGTTCCTACGAGCAGTACTTC
TRBV7-9	-	TRBJ1-2	-	CASRGGFNYGYTF	TGTGCCAGTCGGGGGGGTTTTAACTATGGCTACACCTTC
TRBV28	-	TRBJ1-4	-	CASSSNREAFEKLFF	TGTGCCAGCAGCTCAAACAGGGAGGCCTTTGAAAAACTGTTTTTT
TRBV27	-	TRBJ2-2	TRBD1	CASSSGQVSTGELFF	TGTGCCAGCAGTTCCGGACAGGTATCTACCGGGGAGCTGTTTTTT
TRBV7-6	-	TRBJ2-7	TRBD1	CASSFGQGYEQYF	TGTGCCAGCAGCTTCGGACAGGGCTACGAGCAGTACTTC
TRBV5-5	-	TRBJ2-7	TRBD1	CASTGTGEDEQYF	TGTGCCAGCACCGGGACAGGGGAAGACGAGCAGTACTTC
TRBV2	-	TRBJ1-1	-	CASSERGYGYTEAFF	TGTGCCAGCAGTGAAAGGGGGTATGGTTACACTGAAGCTTTCTTT
TRBV7-3	-	TRBJ2-7	-	CASSLTGAYEQYF	TGTGCCAGCAGCTTAACGGGGGCCTACGAGCAGTACTTC
TRBV28	medium-sized	TRBJ2-1	-	CASSFAIASGEQFF	TGTGCCAGCAGTTTCGCCATAGCGTCAGGTGAGCAGTTCTTC
TRBV28	-	TRBJ2-7	-	CASSPRTGSSYEQYF	TGTGCCAGCAGTCCACGGACGGGGAGCTCCTACGAGCAGTACTTC
TRBV6-6	-	TRBJ2-1	-	CASSYGASATQQFF	TGTGCCAGCAGTTACGGGGCCTCAGCTACCCAGCAGTTCTTC
TRBV2	-	TRBJ2-7	-	CASSQYYEQYF	TGTGCCAGCAGTCAATACTACGAGCAGTACTTC
TRBV28	-	TRBJ2-1	TRBD2	CASSLLIAGGEDEQFF	TGTGCCAGCAGTTTATTAATAGCGGGAGGGGAAGATGAGCAGTTCTTC
TRBV7-2	-	TRBJ2-3	-	CASSLGGTDTQYF	TGTGCCAGCAGCTTAGGAGGGACAGATACGCAGTATTTT
TRBV7-9	-	TRBJ2-1	TRBD2	CASSLPGLAGYNEQFF	TGTGCCAGCAGCTTACCCGGACTAGCCGGTTACAATGAGCAGTTCTTC
TRBV11-2	once	TRBJ2-7	TRBD1	CASSLGQGSSYEQYF	TGTGCCAGCAGCTTAGGACAGGGGAGCTCCTACGAGCAGTACTTC
TRBV7-9	-	TRBJ2-5	TRBD1	CASSSRQGGETQYF	TGTGCCAGCAGCTCACGACAGGGCGGGGAGACCCAGTACTTC
TRBV28	-	TRBJ2-3	-	CASTIEGRTDTQYF	TGTGCCAGCACGATCGAGGGGCGCACAGATACGCAGTATTTT
TRBV27	once	TRBJ1-1	-	CASSTGFSTRGAFF	TGTGCCAGCAGTACAGGGTTTTCCACAAGAGGAGCTTTCTTT